The clone carrying this T cell receptor beta chain was detected only a few times. The assay was immunoSEQ multiplex PCR, and TCRdb's table has in-frame clones only and misses some. The sample carries about 330,000 clones, roughly 87% recorded once. This sample is drawn from a study of blood T cell repertoires in COVID-19. At the level of the study: Both acute and convalescent COVID-19 samples were obtained from the United States, Italy and Spain.

CDR3 length: 13 amino acids. Germline V gene lookup returns CDR1 MDHEN and CDR2 SYDVKM. V lost 11 bases and J lost 9, with 17 bases in between. The chain is built from TRBV28 and TRBJ2-6, with D possibly being TRBD2 (6 bases). Sequenced sample: peripheral blood. The TCR was taken from a man aged 25 to 45 with COVID-19, enrolled during active disease. The CDR3 region is CAVPRRVDNVLTF. CDR3 bases: TGTGCCGTGCCCCGGAGGGTTGACAACGTCCTGACTTTC. Full variable domain (remainder filled in from reference TRBV28 and TRBJ2-6): DVKVTQSSRYLVKRTGEKVFLECVQDMDHENMFWYRQDPGLGLRLIYFSYDVKMKEKGDIPEGYSVSREKKERFSLILESASTNQTSMYLCAVPRRVDNVLTFGAGSRLTVL.